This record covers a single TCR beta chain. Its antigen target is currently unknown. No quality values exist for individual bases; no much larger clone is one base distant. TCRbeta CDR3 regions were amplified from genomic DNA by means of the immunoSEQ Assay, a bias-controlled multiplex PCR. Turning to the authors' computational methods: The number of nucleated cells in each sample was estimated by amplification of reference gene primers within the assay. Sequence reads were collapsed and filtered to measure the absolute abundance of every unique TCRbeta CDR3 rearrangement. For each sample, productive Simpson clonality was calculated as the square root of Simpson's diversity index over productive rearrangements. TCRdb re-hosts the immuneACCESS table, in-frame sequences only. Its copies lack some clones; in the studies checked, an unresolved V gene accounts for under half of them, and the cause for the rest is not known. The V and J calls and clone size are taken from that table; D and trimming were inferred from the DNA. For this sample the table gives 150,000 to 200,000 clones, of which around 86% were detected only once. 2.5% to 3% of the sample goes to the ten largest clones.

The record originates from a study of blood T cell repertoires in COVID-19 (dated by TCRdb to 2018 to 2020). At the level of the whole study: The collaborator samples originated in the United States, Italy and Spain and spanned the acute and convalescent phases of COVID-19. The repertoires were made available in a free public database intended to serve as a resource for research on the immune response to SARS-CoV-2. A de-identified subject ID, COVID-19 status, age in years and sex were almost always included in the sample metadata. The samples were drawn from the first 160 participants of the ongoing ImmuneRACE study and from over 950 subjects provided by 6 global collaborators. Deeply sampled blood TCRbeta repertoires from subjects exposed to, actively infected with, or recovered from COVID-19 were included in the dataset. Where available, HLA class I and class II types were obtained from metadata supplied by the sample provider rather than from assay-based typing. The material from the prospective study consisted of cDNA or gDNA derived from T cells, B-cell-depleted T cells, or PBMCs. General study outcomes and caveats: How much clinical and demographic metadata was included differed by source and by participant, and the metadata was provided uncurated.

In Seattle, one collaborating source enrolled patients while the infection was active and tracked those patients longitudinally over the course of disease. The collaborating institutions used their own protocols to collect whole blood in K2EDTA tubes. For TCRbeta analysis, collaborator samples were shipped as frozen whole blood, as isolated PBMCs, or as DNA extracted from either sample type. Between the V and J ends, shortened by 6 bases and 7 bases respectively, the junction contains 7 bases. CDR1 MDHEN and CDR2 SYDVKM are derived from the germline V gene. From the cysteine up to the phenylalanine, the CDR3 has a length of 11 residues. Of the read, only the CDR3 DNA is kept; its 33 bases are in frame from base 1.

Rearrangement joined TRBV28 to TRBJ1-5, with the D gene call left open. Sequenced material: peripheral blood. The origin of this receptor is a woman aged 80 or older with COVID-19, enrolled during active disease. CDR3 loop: CASRGSQPQHF. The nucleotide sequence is TGTGCCAGCAGAGGGAGCCAGCCCCAGCATTTT.